The 5 T cell receptor beta chains below were found in one sample sequenced in a study of blood T cell repertoires in COVID-19. The protocol was immunoSEQ multiplex PCR, while the TCRdb copy is restricted to in-frame clones and leaves out a portion. Here the sample spans 140,000 to 150,000 clones, 70% to 90% being singletons. The sample comprised peripheral blood. The receptors shown here come from a human donor with acute or convalescent COVID-19. The donor label of this sample is uncertain.

This chain uses TRBV5-6 with TRBJ1-2, with D tentatively TRBD1 (6 bases). Germline values: CDR1 SGHDT, CDR2 YYEEEE. The V end lost 1 base, the J end lost 4 bases, and 14 bases lay between the germline ends. CDR3 length: 15 residues. The CDR3 loop is CASSLTRGHSYGYTF. Here the CDR3 DNA reads TGTGCCAGCAGCTTGACTCGGGGACATAGCTATGGCTACACCTTC.

This clone appeared a single time. CDR3 region: CASTKIWNTEAFF. The DNA for the CDR3 is TGTGCCAGTACTAAAATTTGGAACACTGAAGCTTTCTTT. The chain links TRBV19 to TRBJ1-1; no firm D call. The CDR3 consists of 13 residues. The V gene lost 7 bases and the J gene lost 1 base, with 10 bases spanning the gap. Germline V gene sequence: CDR1 LNHDA, CDR2 SQIVND (reference sequence).

V usage is TRBV7-2 and J usage is TRBJ1-1; 8 positions agree with TRBD1. V shed 1 base and J 1 base; nucleotides not matched to a gene: 5. The germline V gene encodes CDR1 SGHTA and CDR2 FQGNSA. The CDR3 loop spans 16 amino acids. The CDR3 DNA sequence: TGTGCCAGCAGCTTAGTCAGGGGGCGGGGGAACACTGAAGCTTTCTTT. Amino acids: CASSLVRGRGNTEAFF.

This clone occurred once. The chain recombines TRBV10-3 with TRBJ1-6; 8 bases agree with TRBD1. The CDR3 is made up of 14 amino acids. The V segment lost 6 bases and the J segment 5 bases; nucleotides outside the gene matches: 3. Germline lookup yields CDR1 ENHRY and CDR2 SYGVKD. CDR3: CAISMTGDNSPLHF. CDR3 DNA: TGTGCCATCAGCATGACAGGGGATAATTCACCCCTCCACTTT.

Note on this clone: This sample also contains other DNA sequences that code for the same CDR3. The CDR3 nucleotides are TGTGCCAGCAGTTTCCGGGGTGGGGAAAAACTGTTTTTT. Protein: CASSFRGGEKLFF. This sequence joins TRBV27 and TRBJ1-4; D is unclear. The V gene's germline CDR1 is MNHEY and CDR2 SMNVEV (reference sequence). Trimming shortened V by 3 bases and J by 8 bases, and 10 bases separated the two germline ends. The CDR3 has 13 residues.